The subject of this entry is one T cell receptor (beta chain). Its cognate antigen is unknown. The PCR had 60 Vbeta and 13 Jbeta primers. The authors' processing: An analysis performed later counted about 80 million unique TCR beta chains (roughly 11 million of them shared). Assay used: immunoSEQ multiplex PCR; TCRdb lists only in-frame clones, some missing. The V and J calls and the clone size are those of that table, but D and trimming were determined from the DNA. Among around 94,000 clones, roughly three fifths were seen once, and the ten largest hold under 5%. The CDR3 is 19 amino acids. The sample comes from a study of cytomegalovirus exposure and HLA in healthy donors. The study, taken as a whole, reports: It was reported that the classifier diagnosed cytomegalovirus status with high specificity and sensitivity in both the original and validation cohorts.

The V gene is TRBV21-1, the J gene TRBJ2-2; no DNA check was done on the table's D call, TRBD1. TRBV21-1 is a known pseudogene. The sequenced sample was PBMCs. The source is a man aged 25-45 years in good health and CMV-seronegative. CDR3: CASSDGPGQEGLYTGELFF. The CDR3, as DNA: TGTGCCAGCAGCGACGGCCCGGGACAGGAGGGACTCTACACCGGGGAGCTGTTTTTT.